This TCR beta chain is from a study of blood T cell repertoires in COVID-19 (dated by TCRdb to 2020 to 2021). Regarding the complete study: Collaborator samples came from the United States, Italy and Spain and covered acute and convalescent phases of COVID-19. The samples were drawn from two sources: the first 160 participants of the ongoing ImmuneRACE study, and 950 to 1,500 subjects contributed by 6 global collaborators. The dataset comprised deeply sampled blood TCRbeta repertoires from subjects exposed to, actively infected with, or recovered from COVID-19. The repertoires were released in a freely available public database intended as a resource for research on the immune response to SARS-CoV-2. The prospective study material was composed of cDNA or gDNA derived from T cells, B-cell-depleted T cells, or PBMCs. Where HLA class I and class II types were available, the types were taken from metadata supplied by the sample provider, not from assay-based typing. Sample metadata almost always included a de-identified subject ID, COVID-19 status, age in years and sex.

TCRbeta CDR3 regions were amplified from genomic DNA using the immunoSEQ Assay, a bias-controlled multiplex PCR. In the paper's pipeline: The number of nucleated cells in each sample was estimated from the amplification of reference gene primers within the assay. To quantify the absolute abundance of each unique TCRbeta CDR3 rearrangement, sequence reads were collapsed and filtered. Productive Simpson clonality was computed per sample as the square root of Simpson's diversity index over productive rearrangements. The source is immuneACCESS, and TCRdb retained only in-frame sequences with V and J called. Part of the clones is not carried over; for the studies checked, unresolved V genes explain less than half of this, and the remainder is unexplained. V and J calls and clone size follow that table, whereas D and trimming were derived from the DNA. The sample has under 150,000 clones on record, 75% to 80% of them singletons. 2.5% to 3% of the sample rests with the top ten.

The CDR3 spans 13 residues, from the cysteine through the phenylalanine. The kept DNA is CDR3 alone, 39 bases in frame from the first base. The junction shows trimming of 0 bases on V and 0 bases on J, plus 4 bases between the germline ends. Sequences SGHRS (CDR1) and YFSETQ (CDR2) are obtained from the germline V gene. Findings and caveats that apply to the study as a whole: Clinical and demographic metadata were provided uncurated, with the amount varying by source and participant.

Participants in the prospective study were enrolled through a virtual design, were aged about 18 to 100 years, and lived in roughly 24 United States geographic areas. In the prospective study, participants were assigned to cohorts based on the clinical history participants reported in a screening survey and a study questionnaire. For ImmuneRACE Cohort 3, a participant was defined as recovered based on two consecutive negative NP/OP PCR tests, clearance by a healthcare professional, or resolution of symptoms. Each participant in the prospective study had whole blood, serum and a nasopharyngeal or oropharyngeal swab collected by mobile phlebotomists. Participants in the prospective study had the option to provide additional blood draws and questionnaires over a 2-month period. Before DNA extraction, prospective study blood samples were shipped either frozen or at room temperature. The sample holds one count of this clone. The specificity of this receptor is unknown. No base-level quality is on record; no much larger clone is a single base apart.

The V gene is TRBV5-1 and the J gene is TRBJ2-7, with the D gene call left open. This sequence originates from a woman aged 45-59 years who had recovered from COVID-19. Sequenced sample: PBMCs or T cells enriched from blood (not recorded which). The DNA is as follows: TGCGCCAGCAGCTTGGACACCTCCTACGAGCAGTACTTC. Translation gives CASSLDTSYEQYF.